These T cell receptor beta chains were read from a single sample in a study of CD8+ T cells in alopecia areata. Repertoires were generated with immunoSEQ multiplex PCR, while TCRdb's copy carries only in-frame clones and drops some. Of 190,000 or so clones detected, 58% appear once; the ten largest clones hold 5% to 6%. The sample in question was CD4+ T cells sorted from blood, obtained at week 24, from a patient treated with tofacitinib. Receptors originate from a human donor with alopecia areata. Both conserved end residues are part of each CDR3. The D gene is left open where the match is weak. Clone size appears in some rows only: once, few, many, or a class for an expanded clone.

TRBV5-1	TRBJ1-2	NA	TRBD1	TGCGCCAGCAGCCCGGGACAGAGCTATGGCTACACCTTC	CASSPGQSYGYTF
TRBV19	TRBJ2-6	NA	TRBD1	TGTGCCAGTGATCCGGGACAGAGCTCTGGGGCCAACGTCCTGACTTTC	CASDPGQSSGANVLTF
TRBV30	TRBJ2-1	NA	NA	TGTGCCTGGAGTGTATTAGGCTCCAAGCAGTTCTTC	CAWSVLGSKQFF
TRBV25-1	TRBJ2-5	few	NA	TGTGCCAGCAGTGAGAAGATTAGCGGAGGGGACCTAGAGACCCAGTACTTC	CASSEKISGGDLETQYF
TRBV7-2	TRBJ2-7	few	NA	TGTGCCAGCAGCGTCGACATGACCTACTCCTACGAGCAGTACTTC	CASSVDMTYSYEQYF
TRBV12-5	TRBJ2-1	NA	TRBD1	TGTGCTAGTGGTTTGGTAAGGGGGGACAGGCCAACCAATGAGCAGTTCTTC	CASGLVRGDRPTNEQFF
TRBV2	TRBJ2-3	NA	NA	TGTGCCAGCAGTGGGCAGCCCAGCACAGATACGCAGTATTTT	CASSGQPSTDTQYF
TRBV27	TRBJ2-3	NA	TRBD2	TGTGCCAGCAGTCTAGCGGCTAGCACAGATACGCAGTATTTT	CASSLAASTDTQYF
TRBV29-1	TRBJ2-2	NA	TRBD2	TGCAGCGTGTCTAGCGGGGGTACCGGGGAGCTGTTTTTT	CSVSSGGTGELFF
TRBV15	TRBJ2-3	NA	TRBD2	TGTGCCACCAGCAGCCGACTAGCGGGGCCCGCAGATACGCAGTATTTT	CATSSRLAGPADTQYF
TRBV11-1	TRBJ1-1	NA	NA	TGTGCCAGCAGCTTAATATGGAGGGTCACTGAAGCTTTCTTT	CASSLIWRVTEAFF
TRBV4-1	TRBJ2-1	NA	TRBD2	TGCGCCAGCAGCCAAGAACGATTCGGGACTAGCGGTGAGCAGTTCTTC	CASSQERFGTSGEQFF
TRBV5-1	TRBJ2-5	NA	TRBD2	TGCGCCAGCAGCTTTCTCGGACTAGCGGCTACAGAGACCCAGTACTTC	CASSFLGLAATETQYF
TRBV30	TRBJ1-2	once	TRBD1	TGTGCCTGGAGTTCCCGGACAGGGGGGAACTATGGCTACACCTTC	CAWSSRTGGNYGYTF
TRBV5-1	TRBJ1-4	NA	NA	TGCGCCAGCAGCTTGGAACAGAATGAAAAACTGTTTTTT	CASSLEQNEKLFF
TRBV2	TRBJ1-2	once	NA	TGTGCCAGCAGCTTGGACCTGGGGTATGGCTACACCTTC	CASSLDLGYGYTF
TRBV29-1	TRBJ2-7	NA	NA	TGCAGCGCTGGAAATAGGGGACACGAGCAGTACTTC	CSAGNRGHEQYF
TRBV27	TRBJ1-1	NA	NA	TGTGCCAGCAGTTTTTATTGGGAGACTGAAGCTTTCTTT	CASSFYWETEAFF
TRBV25-1	TRBJ2-1	NA	NA	TGTGCCAGCAGTGAGACGGGAGCGAATGAGCAGTTCTTC	CASSETGANEQFF
TRBV30	TRBJ2-3	NA	TRBD1	TGTGCCTGGATGGGTGACAGGGACACAGATACGCAGTATTTT	CAWMGDRDTDTQYF
TRBV6-6	TRBJ1-2	NA	TRBD1	TGTGCCAGCAGTTACGGCTCAGGGGGCGGGGGCTACACCTTC	CASSYGSGGGGYTF
TRBV6-5	TRBJ2-7	once	NA	TGTGCCAGCAGCTCCATCTACGAGCAGTACTTC	CASSSIYEQYF
TRBV9	TRBJ1-1	few	NA	TGTGCCAGCAGCGTAGGAGTTCGGGGGAACACTGAAGCTTTCTTT	CASSVGVRGNTEAFF
TRBV6-6	TRBJ2-7	NA	TRBD1	TGTGCCAGCAGTTCGCTCCGGACAGGGGCTTACGAGCAGTACTTC	CASSSLRTGAYEQYF
TRBV19	TRBJ2-3	few	NA	TGTGCCAGTAGTACTGGCACAGATACGCAGTATTTT	CASSTGTDTQYF
TRBV4-2	TRBJ2-3	NA	TRBD2	TGTGCCAGCAGCCAAGGGACTAGCGGGAGCACAGATACGCAGTATTTT	CASSQGTSGSTDTQYF
TRBV25-1	TRBJ2-7	NA	NA	TGTGCCAGCACCCCGTCCGGTTACGAGCAGTACTTC	CASTPSGYEQYF
TRBV6-6	TRBJ2-3	NA	NA	TGTGCCAGCAGTTACTCCCGGCTAGATACGCAGTATTTT	CASSYSRLDTQYF
TRBV4-3	TRBJ1-2	NA	NA	TGCGCCAGCAGCCAAGTCCTGTCCGGCCGGGGCTACACCTTC	CASSQVLSGRGYTF
TRBV2	TRBJ2-3	few	TRBD2	TGTGCCAGCAGTGAAGAAGGGAAAAGGGCTAGCGGTACAGATACGCAGTATTTT	CASSEEGKRASGTDTQYF
TRBV4-3	TRBJ1-6	NA	NA	TGCGCCAGCAGCCAAGACCAGGGTAGTAATTCACCCCTCCACTTT	CASSQDQGSNSPLHF
TRBV2	TRBJ2-2	NA	NA	TGTGCCAGCAGTGAAGGGGTTTTCACCGGGGAGCTGTTTTTT	CASSEGVFTGELFF
TRBV4-3	TRBJ1-1	NA	NA	TGCGCCAGCAGCCAAGACGGGGAAGATCCTGAAGCTTTCTTT	CASSQDGEDPEAFF
TRBV5-1	TRBJ1-1	NA	NA	TGCGCCAGCAGCGAATGGGGGAACACTGAAGCTTTCTTT	CASSEWGNTEAFF